The 7 T cell receptor beta chains in this list originate from one sample, sequenced in a study of cytomegalovirus exposure and HLA in healthy donors. The study ran its PCR with 60 Vbeta and 13 Jbeta primers. The protocol was immunoSEQ multiplex PCR, while the TCRdb copy is restricted to in-frame clones and leaves out a portion. Among 85,000 to 130,000 clones listed, roughly three quarters were seen once. What was sequenced was PBMCs. The receptors were sampled from a woman aged 35 to 49 in good health and CMV-seronegative.

CDR3 sequence reads: CASSFRDRATEAFF. The DNA for the CDR3 is TGTGCCAGCAGCTTTAGGGACAGGGCCACTGAAGCTTTCTTT. The chain carries TRBV7-8 and TRBJ1-1; TRBD1 matches at 9 bases. There are 14 residues in the CDR3. V gave up 3 bases and J gave up 4 bases; unmatched junction bases: 3. Germline CDR1 and CDR2: SGHVS and FQNEAQ.

The V call is TRBV7-9, the J call TRBJ1-1; 9 positions match TRBD1. The CDR3 consists of 15 residues. The J segment lost 10 bases and the V segment lost 0 bases, leaving 9 bases of the junction unmatched. Germline values: CDR1 SEHNR, CDR2 FQNEAQ (reference sequence). CDR3: CASSLARGQGVGAFF. CDR3 coding DNA: TGTGCCAGCAGCTTAGCTAGGGGACAGGGCGTTGGAGCTTTCTTT.

Worth noting for this clone: The junction departs from germline at one end; a sequencing error may be responsible. This sequence joins TRBV7-7 and TRBJ2-5, with D perhaps TRBD2 (6 bases). Looked up from germline, CDR1 is SSHAT and CDR2 is FNYEAQ (reference sequence). The CDR3 consists of 15 residues. The CDR3 DNA is TGTGCTAGCAACAAGTGGCCGGGGGACCAAGAGACCCAGTACTTC. Its protein is CASNKWPGDQETQYF.

Here the CDR3 reads CASSLTEGTGKYF. The CDR3 DNA is TGTGCCAGCAGCCTGACCGAAGGGACAGGGAAGTATTTT. The V call is TRBV27, the J call TRBJ2-3; TRBD1 agrees at 9 bases. Germline V gene sequence: CDR1 MNHEY, CDR2 SMNVEV (reference sequence). The CDR3 contains 13 residues. V gave up 6 bases and J gave up 13 bases; unmatched junction bases: 11.

This clone was recorded only once. The chain recombines TRBV13 with TRBJ2-7, with D possibly matching TRBD1 (5 bases). This CDR3 spans 14 amino acids. V lost 5 bases and J 3 bases, leaving 14 bases between the germline ends. Germline V CDR1 and CDR2: PRHDT, FYEKMQ (reference sequence). This CDR3 is CASSKGLLVYEQYF. The CDR3 DNA sequence: TGTGCCAGCAGCAAGGGGTTGCTGGTCTACGAGCAGTACTTC.

This clone showed up just a few times. V and J are TRBV28 and TRBJ2-5; 11 positions agree with TRBD1. The CDR3 has 15 residues. Losses at the gene ends were 5 bases for V and 6 bases for J; bases not matched to a gene: 8. Germline V gene sequence: CDR1 MDHEN, CDR2 SYDVKM. CDR3 bases: TGTGCCAGCAGTCCCCTGGGACAGGGGGTAAAGACCCAGTACTTC. The encoded protein is CASSPLGQGVKTQYF.

J is TRBJ2-2 and V is TRBV9; 8 bases are a match to TRBD2. Germline CDR1 reads SGDLS; CDR2 reads YYNGEE. Unmatched junction bases numbered 11, after V lost 4 bases and J lost 6 bases. This CDR3 has 16 residues. This CDR3 is CASSPPGGGGAGELFF. The CDR3 DNA follows: TGTGCCAGCAGCCCCCCCGGGGGGGGAGGGGCCGGGGAGCTGTTTTTT.